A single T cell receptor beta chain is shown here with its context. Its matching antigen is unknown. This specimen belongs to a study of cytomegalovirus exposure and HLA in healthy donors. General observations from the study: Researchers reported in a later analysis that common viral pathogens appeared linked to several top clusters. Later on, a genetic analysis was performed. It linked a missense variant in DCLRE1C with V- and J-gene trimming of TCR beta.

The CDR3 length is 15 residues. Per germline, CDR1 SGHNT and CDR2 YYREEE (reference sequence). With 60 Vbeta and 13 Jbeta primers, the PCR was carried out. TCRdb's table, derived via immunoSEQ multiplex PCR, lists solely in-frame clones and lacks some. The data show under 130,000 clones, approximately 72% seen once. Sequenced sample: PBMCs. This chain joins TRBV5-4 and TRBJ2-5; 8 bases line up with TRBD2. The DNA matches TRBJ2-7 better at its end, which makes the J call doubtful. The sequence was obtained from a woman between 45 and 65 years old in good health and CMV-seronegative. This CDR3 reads CASSSSGTRIHEQYF. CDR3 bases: TGTGCCAGCAGCTCGTCCGGGACTAGAATCCACGAGCAGTACTTC.